These 27 T cell receptor beta chains were all obtained from the same sample, sequenced in a study of T cell repertoires in ileal Crohn's disease. Sequencing used immunoSEQ multiplex PCR; TCRdb keeps in-frame clones, though not all of them. The sample contains roughly 31,000 clones, around 80% of which appear only once. The sequenced sample was ileal tissue. The origin of the receptors is an adult with Crohn's disease.

DNA for the CDR3: TGTGCCAGCAGTTACTACGAACTGGGGGAGCTGTTTTTT. Amino acids: CASSYYELGELFF. The J gene is TRBJ2-2, the V gene TRBV6-5; D gene ambiguous. CDR3 length equals 13 residues. Deletions cut 1 base from V and 8 bases from J, with 8 bases between. CDR1 and CDR2 from the germline V gene are MNHEY and SVGAGI.

The chain uses TRBV15 and TRBJ1-1; 9 nucleotides align to TRBD1. The CDR3 covers 17 residues. V gave up 0 bases and J gave up 1 base; unmatched junction bases: 6. CDR1 is LNHNV and CDR2 is YYDKDF in the germline V gene (reference sequence). In nucleotides, the CDR3 is TGTGCCACCAGCAGAGAGTCACTGGACAGGGGGAACACTGAAGCTTTCTTT. Protein sequence: CATSRESLDRGNTEAFF.

This clone was counted only a few times. The CDR3 spells CASSPQKRGGDTQYF. The CDR3 DNA is TGCGCCAGCAGCCCCCAGAAGCGGGGGGGTGATACGCAGTATTTT. This chain uses TRBV5-1 with TRBJ2-3; 10 bases are shared with TRBD2. V dropped 4 bases and J dropped 6; count of bases not matched to a gene: 8. CDR1 and CDR2 (germline): SGHRS, YFSETQ. This CDR3 region has 15 residues.

The V and J genes are TRBV5-5 and TRBJ2-2; D not certain. The CDR3 runs to 14 residues. The V and J ends lost 4 bases and 2 bases respectively, with 9 bases between them. Per the germline V gene, CDR1 is SGHKS and CDR2 is YYEKEE (reference sequence). The CDR3 coding sequence is TGTGCCAGCAGCCGGAGCCCAAACACCGGGGAGCTGTTTTTT. This gives the protein CASSRSPNTGELFF.

The chain couples TRBV19 to TRBJ1-1; 8 bases agree with TRBD1. Looked up from germline, CDR1 is LNHDA and CDR2 is SQIVND (reference sequence). The V gene end was trimmed by 7 bases and the J gene end by 1 base; junction bases not matched to a gene: 2. CDR3 size: 13 residues. The CDR3 sequence is CASNRGANTEAFF. CDR3 sequence (DNA): TGTGCCAGTAACAGGGGGGCGAACACTGAAGCTTTCTTT.

This clone showed up just once. The rearrangement uses TRBV7-2 and TRBJ2-2; a weak D match, TRBD1 (6 bases). The CDR3 length is 16 residues. Deletions cut 2 bases from V and 0 bases from J, with 10 bases between. Germline loops: CDR1 SGHTA, CDR2 FQGNSA. This CDR3 reads CASSLRGGPNTGELFF. CDR3 in DNA: TGTGCCAGCAGCTTACGTGGGGGCCCGAACACCGGGGAGCTGTTTTTT.

The CDR3 nucleotides are TGTGCCAGTAGTGTGGGACTAGCGGGGAGCTCCTACGAGCAGTACTTC. It yields the protein CASSVGLAGSSYEQYF. The genes are TRBV19 and TRBJ2-5; TRBD2 aligns across 13 bases. The end of the DNA is better explained by TRBJ2-7, so the J call may be wrong. Germline V gene data show CDR1 as LNHDA and CDR2 as SQIVND (reference sequence). The CDR3 covers 16 residues.

This rearrangement joins TRBV7-2 to TRBJ1-3, with 7 bases lining up with TRBD1. The CDR3 runs 15 residues. V was pared by 5 bases and J by 8 bases, with 12 bases of the junction left unmatched. The germline V gene encodes CDR1 SGHTA and CDR2 FQGNSA. As DNA, the CDR3 is TGTGCCAGCAGCCGAGCACAGGGGTTCGCCGACACCATATATTTT. Its protein product is CASSRAQGFADTIYF.

V and J are TRBV5-1 and TRBJ2-2, with D perhaps matching TRBD2 (5 bases). Germline lookup yields CDR1 SGHRS and CDR2 YFSETQ. The CDR3 contains 16 residues. V lost 3 bases to trimming and J lost 6 bases, with 18 bases between them. The CDR3 region is CASSSGALVGPGELFF. CDR3 coding DNA: TGCGCCAGCAGCTCTGGCGCACTAGTTGGTCCCGGGGAGCTGTTTTTT. Full variable domain (remainder filled in from reference TRBV5-1 and TRBJ2-2): KAGVTQTPRYLIKTRGQQVTLSCSPISGHRSVSWYQQTPGQGLQFLFEYFSETQRNKGNFPGRFSGRQFSNSRSEMNVSTLELGDSALYLCASSSGALVGPGELFFGEGSRLTVL.

The chain recombines TRBV9 with TRBJ2-7, with 8 bases aligning to TRBD2. V was clipped by 4 bases and J by 3 bases; unmatched bases: 9. The CDR3 totals 15 residues. Germline CDR1 and CDR2: SGDLS and YYNGEE. This chain's CDR3 is CASSLAASGFYEQYF. CDR3 nucleotides: TGTGCCAGCAGCCTAGCCGCTAGCGGGTTCTACGAGCAGTACTTC.

This rearrangement joins TRBV6-6 to TRBJ2-4; D is possibly TRBD2 (6 bases). The CDR3 sequence is 14 residues long. Germline CDR1 and CDR2: MNHNY and SVGAGI (reference sequence). Trimming pared 5 bases from V and 8 bases from J, leaving 16 bases between. The CDR3 nucleotides are TGTGCCAGCAGTCAAACTAGCCCCGGGGACATTCAGTACTTC. Residues: CASSQTSPGDIQYF.

V usage is TRBV19 and J usage is TRBJ2-5, with 8 bases lining up with TRBD2. The DNA end is a closer match to TRBJ2-7, so the J assignment may be wrong. Germline V CDR1 and CDR2: LNHDA, SQIVND (reference sequence). The CDR3 sequence is 14 residues long. The CDR3 is CASSTGGTAAEQYF. CDR3 DNA sequence: TGTGCCAGTAGTACGGGAGGGACCGCAGCCGAGCAGTACTTC.

The chain combines TRBV7-3 with TRBJ2-3, with 9 bases aligning to TRBD2. The V segment lost 6 bases and the J segment 2 bases; nucleotides outside the gene matches: 6. The CDR3 totals 15 residues. Germline-derived CDR1 and CDR2 are SGHTA and FQGTGA. The CDR3 DNA reads as TGTGCCAGCAGTCTAACTAGCGGGCTCACAGATACGCAGTATTTT. This sequence encodes CASSLTSGLTDTQYF.

The gene calls are TRBV29-1 and TRBJ2-1; D is ambiguous. V lost 4 bases and J lost 10, with 14 bases in between. The CDR3 is 12 amino acids. CDR1 is SQVTM, CDR2 ANQGSEA, per germline. The CDR3 DNA is TGCAGCGTTGTTGAGCCTAGGCTGGAGCAGTTCTTC. It is translated as CSVVEPRLEQFF.

This clone showed up just a few times. The CDR3 here is CASSGGQGVPNTGELFF. The CDR3 DNA is TGTGCCAGCAGCGGGGGACAGGGGGTGCCTAACACCGGGGAGCTGTTTTTT. The chain couples TRBV5-4 to TRBJ2-2, with 11 positions matching TRBD1. Per the germline V gene, CDR1 is SGHNT and CDR2 is YYREEE (reference sequence). This CDR3 is built from 17 residues. Unmatched junction bases numbered 7, after V lost 4 bases and J lost 2 bases.

This clone was observed once. The chain employs TRBV4-1 and TRBJ2-3, with 8 bases lining up with TRBD2. The CDR3 extends over 17 amino acids. From germline, CDR1 is MGHRA and CDR2 YSYEKL. The junction had 10 bases not matched to a gene; V was cut back by 0 bases and J by 5 bases. The CDR3 nucleotides are TGCGCCAGCAGCCAAGAAAAGGGACTAGGGGGGAGAGATACGCAGTATTTT. Protein product: CASSQEKGLGGRDTQYF.

The chain is built from TRBV7-3 and TRBJ2-2; TRBD1 aligns across 9 bases. CDR3 size: 17 residues. The V gene end was trimmed by 1 base and the J gene end by 3 bases; junction bases not matched to a gene: 6. The germline CDR1 and CDR2 sequences are SGHTA and FQGTGA. The CDR3 is CASSLNRGLGDTGELFF. CDR3 DNA sequence: TGTGCCAGCAGCTTAAACAGGGGGCTTGGGGACACCGGGGAGCTGTTTTTT.

The J gene is TRBJ1-1, the V gene TRBV7-2; D gene ambiguous. The CDR3 runs 15 residues. V lost 5 bases and J lost 6, with 19 bases in between. In germline, CDR1 is SGHTA, CDR2 FQGNSA. Written as DNA, the CDR3 is TGTGCCAGCAGCCCCCGAAGGCAGGCCGGGGCTGAAGCTTTCTTT. Residues: CASSPRRQAGAEAFF. The variable domain in full, with the rest retrieved from reference TRBV7-2 and TRBJ1-1, is GAGVSQSPSNKVTEKGKDVELRCDPISGHTALYWYRQSLGQGLEFLIYFQGNSAPDKSGLPSDRFSAERTGGSVSTLTIQRTQQEDSAVYLCASSPRRQAGAEAFFGQGTRLTVV.

This chain joins TRBV10-3 and TRBJ2-3, with 11 bases lining up with TRBD1. Per the germline V gene, CDR1 is ENHRY and CDR2 is SYGVKD. The V gene end was trimmed by 2 bases and the J gene end by 6 bases; junction bases not matched to a gene: 4. CDR3 length: 15 residues. The CDR3 region is CAISEGTGGRDTQYF. CDR3 in DNA: TGTGCCATCAGTGAGGGGACAGGGGGGAGGGATACGCAGTATTTT.

The chain links TRBV27 to TRBJ1-1; D possibly corresponds to TRBD1 (6 bases). The CDR3 spans 16 residues. Germline V CDR1 and CDR2: MNHEY, SMNVEV (reference sequence). V gave up 7 bases and J gave up 5 bases, with 23 bases separating them. CDR3 DNA sequence: TGTGCCAGCACCACGTGGGGCTTACAGGGTTTTACTGAAGCTTTCTTT. The encoded protein is CASTTWGLQGFTEAFF.

In regard to this clone: In the same sample, other DNA sequences code for this CDR3. The chain combines TRBV5-1 with TRBJ2-7; 7 bases map to TRBD1. Germline V gene lookup returns CDR1 SGHRS and CDR2 YFSETQ. This CDR3 contains 14 residues. With V trimmed by 2 bases and J by 2 bases, 4 bases remained unmatched. CDR3 in amino acids: CASSLQGRPYEQYF. In nucleotides, the CDR3 is TGCGCCAGCAGCTTACAGGGGCGACCCTACGAGCAGTACTTC.

V gene TRBV29-1 combines with J gene TRBJ2-2; possibly TRBD2 for D (6 bases). Germline CDR1 and CDR2: SQVTM and ANQGSEA. V lost 7 bases and J lost 4, with 10 bases in between. The CDR3 spans 12 residues. CDR3 in amino acids: CSAARGTGELFF. The CDR3 region has the DNA TGCAGCGCGGCGCGGGGCACCGGGGAGCTGTTTTTT.

The rearrangement links TRBV18 to TRBJ2-3; 8 bases align to TRBD1. The germline CDR1 and CDR2 sequences are KGHSH and LQKENI. The trim removed 1 base at V and 3 bases at J, leaving 3 bases unmatched. CDR3 length: 15 amino acids. In nucleotides, the CDR3 is TGTGCCAGCTCACCACTCGGACAGGGTACAGATACGCAGTATTTT. Residues: CASSPLGQGTDTQYF.

The chain is built from TRBV5-1 and TRBJ2-1; 11 bases map to TRBD2. Germline assignment: CDR1 SGHRS and CDR2 YFSETQ. The CDR3 has 15 residues. The V and J ends lost 6 bases and 4 bases, in that order; junction bases with no gene match: 6. As DNA, the CDR3 is TGCGCCAGCAACTACGGACTAGCGGGTTACAATGAGCAGTTCTTC. Encoded protein: CASNYGLAGYNEQFF.

The chain recombines TRBV6-5 with TRBJ2-7; 8 positions match TRBD1. Germline V CDR1 and CDR2: MNHEY, SVGAGI. CDR3 length equals 16 residues. V shed 2 bases, J shed 2 bases, and the junction held 8 bases outside the gene matches. In DNA, the CDR3 is TGTGCCAGCAGTTACCTCGCGACAGGGGTCCCCTACGAGCAGTACTTC. The encoded protein is CASSYLATGVPYEQYF.

This chain uses TRBV4-2 with TRBJ2-7, with 10 bases fitting TRBD2. The trim removed 0 bases at V and 1 base at J, leaving 0 bases unmatched. Germline V gene lookup returns CDR1 LGHNA and CDR2 YNFKEQ. CDR3 length: 15 amino acids. Here the CDR3 reads CASSQETSGSYEQYF. In nucleotides, the CDR3 is TGTGCCAGCAGCCAAGAGACTAGCGGGTCCTACGAGCAGTACTTC.

This chain links TRBV2 with TRBJ2-5, with D possibly TRBD1 on 5 matching bases. The germline gives CDR1 SNHLY, CDR2 FYNNEI. The CDR3 contains 14 residues. V was trimmed by 7 bases and J by 5 bases, leaving 17 bases between them. CDR3 sequence: CASKIAPQGETQYF. CDR3 sequence (DNA): TGTGCCAGCAAAATCGCCCCCCAGGGCGAGACCCAGTACTTC.